Sequencing of this T cell receptor (beta chain) was carried out in a study of T-cell memory formation after mild COVID-19 (dated by TCRdb to the early 2020s). Study-wide context: Most TCR sequence clusters were specific to one of the two donors. Two young, previously healthy adult volunteers made up the cohort, one male and one female. In two donors, T-cell clones that expanded and contracted after mild COVID-19 were followed by sequencing TCRalpha and TCRbeta repertoires longitudinally.

What the work shows at the level of the full study, not this receptor alone: Some responding clones were detected in pre-infection memory, which suggested that pre-existing cross-reactive memory T cells had joined the SARS-CoV-2 response. Contracting CD4+ clones appeared mostly in the CM and EM memory subsets, whereas CD8+ clones were enriched in EMRA. The second-wave clones that peaked on day 37 were not confirmed to be SARS-CoV-2 specific. Clones that contracted from day 15 to 85 showed balanced CD4/CD8 phenotypes, whereas a second wave of clones that expanded from day 15 to 37 leaned towards CD4+. Only two mild cases were covered by the study, and larger cohorts that include severe cases with pre-infection samples were considered necessary.

This clonotype was seen a handful of times. Its recognized antigen is unknown. No base quality information exists; no much larger clone differs at one position. Sequencing took place on an Illumina NovaSeq 6000. cDNA libraries for TCRalpha and TCRbeta were prepared by 5'RACE using constant-segment primers, with sample barcodes and unique molecular identifiers added. Trizol reagent was used to extract RNA from every sample. Library amplification was performed in two PCR steps, and a second sample barcode and Illumina TruSeq adapters were introduced in the second step. The libraries were sequenced on an Illumina NovaSeq using 2 x 150 bp paired-end reads. The authors' analysis ran thus. Reads were demultiplexed and collapsed into UMI-guided consensus sequences with migec v1.2.7. Using mixcr v2.1.11, UMI consensuses were aligned to TRA and TRB V and J templates and then assembled into clonotypes. A clonotype was counted as expanded or contracted only when both edgeR and NoisET called the clonotype significant, with the noise models trained on biological replicates. For edgeR calls, a false discovery rate-adjusted p below 0.01 and a log2 fold-change threshold of 1 were applied. As an exploratory analysis of dynamics, max-normalized trajectories of the 1000 most abundant clonotypes were examined by PCA with hierarchical clustering. The CD4 or CD8 phenotype of responding clones was assigned using the separately sequenced CD4+ and CD8+ repertoires. TCRdb reanalyzed the raw reads on its own, using fastp at Q25 for trimming and MiXCR for clone calling, and kept in-frame beta chains. CDR3 protein sequences are deduplicated, and each keeps its most common genes and DNA. Clone size and V and J calls follow TCRdb, not the original study. The table for this sample lists hundreds of thousands of distinct CDR3 sequences; around 27% of them were counted only once. About 13% of the sample is taken by the ten largest.

The germline V gene specifies SGHVS as CDR1 and FQNEAQ as CDR2. V ends up 6 bases short and J 6 bases short, with an unmatched junction base count of 5. Measured from the cysteine to the phenylalanine, the CDR3 is 14 residues long. The kept DNA is CDR3 alone, 42 bases in frame from the first base. PBMCs were isolated by Ficoll-Paque density gradient centrifugation. Recombination joined TRBV7-8 with TRBJ1-6; a stretch of 7 junction bases matches TRBD1. The receptor comes from an adult woman who had mild COVID-19 (a few samples of this study predate the infection). The sample titles of this study are shuffled in the database, so cell type and time point are left out; the donor was told from shared clones. The sequencing sample was made of PBMCs or a T cell subset sorted from them (not recorded which). The CDR3 has the sequence CASSWGQSNSPLHF. The DNA reads as follows: TGTGCCAGCAGTTGGGGACAGTCTAATTCACCCCTCCACTTT. The CDR3 plus the reference TRBV7-8 and TRBJ1-6 genes for the other parts give the full variable domain: GAGVSQSPRYKVAKRGQDVALRCDPISGHVSLFWYQQALGQGPEFLTYFQNEAQLDKSGLPSDRFFAERPEGSVSTLKIQRTQQEDSAVYLCASSWGQSNSPLHFGNGTRLTVT.